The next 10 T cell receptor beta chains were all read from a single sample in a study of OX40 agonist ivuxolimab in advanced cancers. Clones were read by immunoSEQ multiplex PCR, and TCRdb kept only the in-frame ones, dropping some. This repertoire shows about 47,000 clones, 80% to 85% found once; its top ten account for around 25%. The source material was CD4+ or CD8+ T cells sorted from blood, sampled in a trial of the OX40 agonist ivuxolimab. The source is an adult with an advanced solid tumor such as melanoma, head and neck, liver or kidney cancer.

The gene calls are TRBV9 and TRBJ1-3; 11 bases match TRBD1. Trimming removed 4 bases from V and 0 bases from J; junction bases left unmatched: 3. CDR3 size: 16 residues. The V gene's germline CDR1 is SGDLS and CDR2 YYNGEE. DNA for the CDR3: TGTGCCAGCAGCCCCGGGACAGGGGGCTCTGGAAACACCATATATTTT. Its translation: CASSPGTGGSGNTIYF.

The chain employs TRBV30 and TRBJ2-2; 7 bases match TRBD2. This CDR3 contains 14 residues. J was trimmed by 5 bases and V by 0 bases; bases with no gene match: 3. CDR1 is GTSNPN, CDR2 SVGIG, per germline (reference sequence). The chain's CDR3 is CAWSVGRETGELFF. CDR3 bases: TGTGCCTGGAGTGTTGGGAGGGAAACCGGGGAGCTGTTTTTT.

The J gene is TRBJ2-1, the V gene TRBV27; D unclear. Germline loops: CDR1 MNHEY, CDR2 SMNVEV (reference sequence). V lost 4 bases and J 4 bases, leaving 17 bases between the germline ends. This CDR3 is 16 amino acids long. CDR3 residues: CASSSVLEAEYNEQFF. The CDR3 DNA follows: TGTGCCAGCAGTTCCGTCCTCGAGGCGGAATACAATGAGCAGTTCTTC.

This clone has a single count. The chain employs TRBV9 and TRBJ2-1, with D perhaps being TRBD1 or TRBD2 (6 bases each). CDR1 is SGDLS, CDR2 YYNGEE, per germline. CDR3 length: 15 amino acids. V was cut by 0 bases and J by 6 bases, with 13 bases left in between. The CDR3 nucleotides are TGTGCCAGCAGCGTAGACGCAGGGGAGGTCAATGAGCAGTTCTTC. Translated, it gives CASSVDAGEVNEQFF.

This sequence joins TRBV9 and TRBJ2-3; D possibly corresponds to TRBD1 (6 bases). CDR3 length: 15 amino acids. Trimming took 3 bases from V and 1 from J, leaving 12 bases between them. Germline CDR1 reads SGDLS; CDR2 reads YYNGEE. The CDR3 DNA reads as TGTGCCAGCAGCGCCTGGACAGACCGCACAGATACGCAGTATTTT. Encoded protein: CASSAWTDRTDTQYF. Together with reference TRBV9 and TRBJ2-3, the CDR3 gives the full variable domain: DSGVTQTPKHLITATGQRVTLRCSPRSGDLSVYWYQQSLDQGLQFLIQYYNGEERAKGNILERFSAQQFPDLHSELNLSSLELGDSALYFCASSAWTDRTDTQYFGPGTRLTVL.

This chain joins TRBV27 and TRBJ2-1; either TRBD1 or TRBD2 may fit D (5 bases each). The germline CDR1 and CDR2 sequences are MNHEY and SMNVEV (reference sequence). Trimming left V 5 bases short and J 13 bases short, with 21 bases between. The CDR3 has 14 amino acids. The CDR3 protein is CASSPSGYLRGQFF. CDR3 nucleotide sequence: TGTGCCAGCAGTCCCAGCGGATACCTAAGGGGTCAGTTCTTC.

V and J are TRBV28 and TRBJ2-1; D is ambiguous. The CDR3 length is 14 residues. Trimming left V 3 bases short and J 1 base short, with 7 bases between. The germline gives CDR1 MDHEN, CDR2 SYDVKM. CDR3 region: CASSFRGSYNEQFF. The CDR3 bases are TGTGCCAGCAGTTTCCGAGGTTCCTACAATGAGCAGTTCTTC.

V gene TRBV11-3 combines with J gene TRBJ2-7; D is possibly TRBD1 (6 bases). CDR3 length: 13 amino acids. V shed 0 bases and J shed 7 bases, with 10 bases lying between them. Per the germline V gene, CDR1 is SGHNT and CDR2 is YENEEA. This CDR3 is CASSLDLGGEQYF. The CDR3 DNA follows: TGTGCCAGCAGCTTAGATCTAGGGGGAGAGCAGTACTTC. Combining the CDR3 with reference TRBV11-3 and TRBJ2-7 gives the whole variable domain EAGVVQSPRYKIIEKKQPVAFWCNPISGHNTLYWYLQNLGQGPELLIRYENEEAVDDSQLPKDRFSAERLKGVDSTLKIQPAELGDSAVYLCASSLDLGGEQYFGPGTRLTVT.

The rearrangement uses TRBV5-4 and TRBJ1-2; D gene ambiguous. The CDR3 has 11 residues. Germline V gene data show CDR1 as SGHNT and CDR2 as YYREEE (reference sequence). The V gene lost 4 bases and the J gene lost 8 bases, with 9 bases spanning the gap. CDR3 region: CASSGVAGYTF. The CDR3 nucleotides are TGTGCCAGCAGCGGGGTGGCAGGCTACACCTTC.

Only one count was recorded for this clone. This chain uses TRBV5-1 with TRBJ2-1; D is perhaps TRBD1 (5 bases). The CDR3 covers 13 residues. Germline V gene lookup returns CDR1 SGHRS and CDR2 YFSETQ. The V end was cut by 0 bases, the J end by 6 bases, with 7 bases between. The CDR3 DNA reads TGCGCCAGCAGCTTGGCAGGGTCCAATGAGCAGTTCTTC. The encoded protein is CASSLAGSNEQFF.